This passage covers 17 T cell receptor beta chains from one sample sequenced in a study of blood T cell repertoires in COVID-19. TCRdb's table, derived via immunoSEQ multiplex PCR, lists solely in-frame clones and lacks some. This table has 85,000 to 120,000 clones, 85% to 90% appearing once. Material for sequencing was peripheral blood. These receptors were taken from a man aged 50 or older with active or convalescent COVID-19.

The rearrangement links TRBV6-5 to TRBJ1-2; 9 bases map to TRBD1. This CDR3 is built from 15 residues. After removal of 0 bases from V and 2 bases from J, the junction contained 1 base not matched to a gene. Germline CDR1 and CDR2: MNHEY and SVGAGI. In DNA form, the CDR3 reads TGTGCCAGCAGTTACTCTGGGACAGGGAACTATGGCTACACCTTC. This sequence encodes CASSYSGTGNYGYTF.

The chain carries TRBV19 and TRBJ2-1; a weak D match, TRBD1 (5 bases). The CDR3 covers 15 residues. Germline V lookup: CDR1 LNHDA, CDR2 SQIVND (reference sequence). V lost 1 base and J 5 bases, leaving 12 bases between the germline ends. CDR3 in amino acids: CASSIAQGGHNEQFF. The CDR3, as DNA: TGTGCCAGTAGTATAGCGCAGGGCGGCCACAATGAGCAGTTCTTC.

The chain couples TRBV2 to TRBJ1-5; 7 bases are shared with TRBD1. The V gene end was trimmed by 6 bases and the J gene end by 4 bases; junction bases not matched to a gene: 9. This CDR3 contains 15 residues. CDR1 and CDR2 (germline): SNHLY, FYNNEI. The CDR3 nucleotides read TGTGCCAGCAGATCCGACAGGGTAGGTAATCAGCCCCAGCATTTT. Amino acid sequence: CASRSDRVGNQPQHF.

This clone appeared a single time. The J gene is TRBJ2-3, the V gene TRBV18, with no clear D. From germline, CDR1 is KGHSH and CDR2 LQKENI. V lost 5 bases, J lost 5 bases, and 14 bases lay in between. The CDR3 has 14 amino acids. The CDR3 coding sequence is TGTGCCAGCTCATACCCAAATGCGCAAGATACGCAGTATTTT. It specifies CASSYPNAQDTQYF.

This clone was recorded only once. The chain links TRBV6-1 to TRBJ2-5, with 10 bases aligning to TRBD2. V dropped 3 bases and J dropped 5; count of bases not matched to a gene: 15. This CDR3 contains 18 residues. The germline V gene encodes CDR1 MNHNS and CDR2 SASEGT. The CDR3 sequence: CASSEQAAGGPFLETQYF. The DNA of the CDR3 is TGTGCCAGCAGTGAGCAAGCAGCGGGGGGGCCATTTCTTGAGACCCAGTACTTC.

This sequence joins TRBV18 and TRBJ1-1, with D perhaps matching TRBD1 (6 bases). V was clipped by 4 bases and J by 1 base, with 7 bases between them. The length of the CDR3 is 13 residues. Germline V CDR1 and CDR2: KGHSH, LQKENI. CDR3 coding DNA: TGTGCCAGCTCACAGGGGGAGAACACTGAAGCTTTCTTT. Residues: CASSQGENTEAFF. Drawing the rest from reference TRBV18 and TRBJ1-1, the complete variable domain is NAGVMQNPRHLVRRRGQEARLRCSPMKGHSHVYWYRQLPEEGLKFMVYLQKENIIDESGMPKERFSAEFPKEGPSILRIQQVVRGDSAAYFCASSQGENTEAFFGQGTRLTVV.

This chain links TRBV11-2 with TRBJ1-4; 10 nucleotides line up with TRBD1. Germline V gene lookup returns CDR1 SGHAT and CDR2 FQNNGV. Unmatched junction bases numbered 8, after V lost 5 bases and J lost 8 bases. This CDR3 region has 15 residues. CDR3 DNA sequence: TGTGCCAGCAGCCTGGGGACAGGGGATTCGGAAAAACTGTTTTTT. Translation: CASSLGTGDSEKLFF.

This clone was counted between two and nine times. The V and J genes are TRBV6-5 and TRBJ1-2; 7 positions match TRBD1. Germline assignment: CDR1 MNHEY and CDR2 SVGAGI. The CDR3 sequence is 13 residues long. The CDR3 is CATRGNTIYGYTF. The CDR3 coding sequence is TGTGCAACCAGGGGGAATACTATCTATGGCTACACCTTC.

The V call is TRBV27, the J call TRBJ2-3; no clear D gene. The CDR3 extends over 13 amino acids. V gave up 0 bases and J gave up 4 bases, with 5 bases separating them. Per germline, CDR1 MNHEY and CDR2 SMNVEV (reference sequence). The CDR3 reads CASSLSHADTQYF. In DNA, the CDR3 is TGTGCCAGCAGTTTATCTCATGCAGATACGCAGTATTTT.

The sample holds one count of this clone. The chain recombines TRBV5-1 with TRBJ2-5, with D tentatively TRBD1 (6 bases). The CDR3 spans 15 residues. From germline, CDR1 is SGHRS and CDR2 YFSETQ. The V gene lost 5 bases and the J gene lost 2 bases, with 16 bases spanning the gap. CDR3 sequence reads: CASRPIPQGQETQYF. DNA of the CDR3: TGCGCCAGCAGGCCTATACCCCAGGGGCAAGAGACCCAGTACTTC.

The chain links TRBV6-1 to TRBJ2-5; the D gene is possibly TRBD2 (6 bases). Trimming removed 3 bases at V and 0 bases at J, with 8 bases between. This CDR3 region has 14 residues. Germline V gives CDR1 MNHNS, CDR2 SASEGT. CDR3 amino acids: CASSDGGNQETQYF. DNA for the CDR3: TGTGCCAGCAGTGATGGAGGGAACCAAGAGACCCAGTACTTC.

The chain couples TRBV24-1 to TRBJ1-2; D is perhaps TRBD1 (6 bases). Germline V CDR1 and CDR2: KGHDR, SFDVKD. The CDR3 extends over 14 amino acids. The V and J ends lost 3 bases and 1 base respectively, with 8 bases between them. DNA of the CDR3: TGTGCCACCAGTGATCAGGGGAATAACTATGGCTACACCTTC. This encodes CATSDQGNNYGYTF.

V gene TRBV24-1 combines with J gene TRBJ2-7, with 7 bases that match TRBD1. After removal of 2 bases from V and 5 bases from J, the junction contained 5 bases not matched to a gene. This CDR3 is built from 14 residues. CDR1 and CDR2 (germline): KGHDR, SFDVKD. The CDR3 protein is CATSDSYRGDEQYF. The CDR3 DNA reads TGTGCCACCAGTGATTCTTACAGGGGCGACGAGCAGTACTTC.

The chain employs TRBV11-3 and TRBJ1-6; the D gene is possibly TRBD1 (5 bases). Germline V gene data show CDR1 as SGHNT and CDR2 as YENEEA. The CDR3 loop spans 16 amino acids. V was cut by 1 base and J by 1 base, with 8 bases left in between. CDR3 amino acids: CASSLGQGSYNSPLHF. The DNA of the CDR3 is TGTGCCAGCAGCTTAGGGCAGGGTTCCTATAATTCACCCCTCCACTTT. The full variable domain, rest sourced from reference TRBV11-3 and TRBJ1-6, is EAGVVQSPRYKIIEKKQPVAFWCNPISGHNTLYWYLQNLGQGPELLIRYENEEAVDDSQLPKDRFSAERLKGVDSTLKIQPAELGDSAVYLCASSLGQGSYNSPLHFGNGTRLTVT.

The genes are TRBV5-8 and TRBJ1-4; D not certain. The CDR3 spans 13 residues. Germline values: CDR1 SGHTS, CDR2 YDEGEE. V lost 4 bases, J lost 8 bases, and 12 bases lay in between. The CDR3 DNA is TGTGCCAGCAGCGACGACAAATTCGAAAAACTGTTTTTT. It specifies CASSDDKFEKLFF.

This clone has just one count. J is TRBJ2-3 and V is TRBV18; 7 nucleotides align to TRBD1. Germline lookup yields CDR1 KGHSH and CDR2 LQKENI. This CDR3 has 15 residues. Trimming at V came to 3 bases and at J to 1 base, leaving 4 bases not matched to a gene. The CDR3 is CASSPPGTGTDTQYF. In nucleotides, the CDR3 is TGTGCCAGCTCACCTCCAGGGACAGGCACAGATACGCAGTATTTT. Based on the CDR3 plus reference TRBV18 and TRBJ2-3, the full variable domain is NAGVMQNPRHLVRRRGQEARLRCSPMKGHSHVYWYRQLPEEGLKFMVYLQKENIIDESGMPKERFSAEFPKEGPSILRIQQVVRGDSAAYFCASSPPGTGTDTQYFGPGTRLTVL.

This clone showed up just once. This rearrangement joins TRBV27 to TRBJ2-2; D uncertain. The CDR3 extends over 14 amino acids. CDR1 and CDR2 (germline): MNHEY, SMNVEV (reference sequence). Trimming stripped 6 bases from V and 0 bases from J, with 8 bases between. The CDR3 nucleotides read TGTGCCAGCAGATGGAGCTCGAACACCGGGGAGCTGTTTTTT. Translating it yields CASRWSSNTGELFF.